One sample yielded the 22 T cell receptor beta chains listed below, sequenced in a study of blood T cell repertoires in COVID-19. The assay was immunoSEQ multiplex PCR, and TCRdb's table has in-frame clones only and misses some. This table holds about 260,000 clones, approximately 81% found once. Source material: peripheral blood. The receptor source for this set is a man aged 60 to 69 with acute or convalescent COVID-19.

The CDR3 DNA is TGTGCCACCAGTGATTCCGGGACTAGCTCCGGGGAGCTGTTTTTT. Residues: CATSDSGTSSGELFF. The chain uses TRBV24-1 and TRBJ2-2, with 9 bases lining up with TRBD2. The CDR3 sequence is 15 residues long. Germline trimming cut 2 bases from V and 6 bases from J; bases unmatched to any gene: 3. CDR1 KGHDR and CDR2 SFDVKD come from the germline V gene.

The gene calls are TRBV6-5 and TRBJ2-3; TRBD2 agrees at 7 bases. Germline trimming cut 4 bases from V and 0 bases from J; bases unmatched to any gene: 4. The CDR3 sequence is 15 residues long. Germline CDR1 and CDR2: MNHEY and SVGAGI. The CDR3 region is CASSSFGGSTDTQYF. The CDR3 DNA follows: TGTGCCAGCAGTTCCTTCGGGGGGAGCACAGATACGCAGTATTTT.

The chain is built from TRBV5-1 and TRBJ1-4, with D possibly matching TRBD1 (5 bases). The CDR3 runs to 16 residues. Germline loops: CDR1 SGHRS, CDR2 YFSETQ. Between the trimmed V and J ends, which lost 2 bases and 0 bases, there was a span of 11 bases. The DNA for the CDR3 is TGCGCCAGCAGCTTTGACAGCCCGGCAACTAATGAAAAACTGTTTTTT. As protein: CASSFDSPATNEKLFF. The complete variable domain, with remaining parts taken from reference TRBV5-1 and TRBJ1-4, reads KAGVTQTPRYLIKTRGQQVTLSCSPISGHRSVSWYQQTPGQGLQFLFEYFSETQRNKGNFPGRFSGRQFSNSRSEMNVSTLELGDSALYLCASSFDSPATNEKLFFGSGTQLSVL.

The CDR3 region is CASDIESTGNTIYF. The CDR3 nucleotides read TGTGCCAGTGACATTGAAAGTACAGGAAACACCATATATTTT. The V and J genes are TRBV7-9 and TRBJ1-3; D not certain. V lost 9 bases to trimming and J lost 4 bases, with 16 bases between them. The CDR3 covers 14 residues. Germline loops: CDR1 SEHNR, CDR2 FQNEAQ (reference sequence).

The chain couples TRBV5-4 to TRBJ1-2; 8 bases are a match to TRBD1. This CDR3 comprises 14 residues. The J segment lost 4 bases and the V segment lost 6 bases, leaving 8 bases of the junction unmatched. Germline V gene lookup returns CDR1 SGHNT and CDR2 YYREEE (reference sequence). The CDR3 DNA reads TGTGCCAGCAACCAGGGACAGGCGTTCTATGGCTACACCTTC. Residues: CASNQGQAFYGYTF.

This sequence joins TRBV27 and TRBJ1-5; D perhaps matches TRBD1 (6 bases). Germline CDR1 MNHEY, CDR2 SMNVEV (reference sequence). The CDR3 runs to 15 residues. Trimming removed 2 bases from V and 2 bases from J, with 10 bases in between. CDR3 region: CASSLTRGGNQPQHF. The CDR3 coding sequence is TGTGCCAGCAGTTTAACCAGGGGAGGCAATCAGCCCCAGCATTTT.

The chain combines TRBV30 with TRBJ1-4, with 10 positions matching TRBD1. V was pared by 3 bases and J by 8 bases, with 3 bases of the junction left unmatched. Germline V CDR1 and CDR2: GTSNPN, SVGIG (reference sequence). The CDR3 has 13 residues. The CDR3 bases are TGTGCCTGGAGAGACAGGGGGCGAGAAAAACTGTTTTTT. This sequence encodes CAWRDRGREKLFF.

The V call is TRBV6-1, the J call TRBJ2-7; D perhaps matches TRBD2 (6 bases). Trimming took 2 bases from V and 6 from J, leaving 11 bases between them. CDR3 size: 13 residues. The germline CDR1 and CDR2 sequences are MNHNS and SASEGT. The CDR3 protein is CASSERGGSEQYF. The CDR3, as DNA: TGTGCCAGCAGTGAAAGGGGAGGAAGCGAGCAGTACTTC.

The J gene is TRBJ2-3, the V gene TRBV4-1, with 9 bases that match TRBD2. The V gene's germline CDR1 is MGHRA and CDR2 YSYEKL. CDR3 length: 15 amino acids. Trimming at V came to 3 bases and at J to 5 bases, leaving 6 bases not matched to a gene. The CDR3 is CASSQGAGGKDTQYF. CDR3 sequence (DNA): TGCGCCAGCAGCCAGGGAGCGGGGGGTAAAGATACGCAGTATTTT.

The J gene is TRBJ2-5, the V gene TRBV11-3; D gene ambiguous. Between the trimmed V and J ends, which lost 3 bases and 3 bases, there was a span of 8 bases. CDR1 is SGHNT and CDR2 is YENEEA in the germline V gene. This CDR3 is 13 amino acids long. Written as DNA, the CDR3 is TGTGCCAGCAGCTTGGGCAGAAAAGAGACCCAGTACTTC. Its translation is CASSLGRKETQYF.

Comments on this clone: Within the sample, other DNA sequences also encode this same CDR3. The chain recombines TRBV6-5 with TRBJ1-1; 9 bases align to TRBD1. The V and J ends lost 6 bases and 4 bases, in that order; junction bases with no gene match: 0. Germline CDR1 MNHEY, CDR2 SVGAGI. CDR3 length: 12 residues. The CDR3 reads CASRTGGTEAFF. CDR3 coding DNA: TGTGCCAGCAGGACAGGGGGCACTGAAGCTTTCTTT.

This chain joins TRBV12-3 or TRBV12-4 and TRBJ2-7, with D perhaps TRBD2 (5 bases). The CDR3 is 11 residues long. The ends were cut back, 8 bases at V and 4 bases at J, with 9 bases in the middle. Here the CDR3 DNA reads TGTGCCAGCGGCATAGCGTACGAGCAGTACTTC. Translation gives CASGIAYEQYF.

A single count supports this clone. The chain uses TRBV4-1 and TRBJ1-5; 8 bases fit TRBD1. Germline loops: CDR1 MGHRA, CDR2 YSYEKL. V dropped 3 bases and J dropped 3; count of bases not matched to a gene: 13. This CDR3 has 18 residues. CDR3 sequence (DNA): TGCGCCAGCAGCCACCACGCGGACAGGGACGATATCAATCAGCCCCAGCATTTT. Protein: CASSHHADRDDINQPQHF.

The rearrangement joins TRBV7-6 to TRBJ2-5; TRBD1 matches at 9 bases. Unmatched junction bases numbered 9, after V lost 5 bases and J lost 5 bases. Germline V gene lookup returns CDR1 SGHVS and CDR2 FNYEAQ. CDR3 length: 15 residues. CDR3 bases: TGTGCCAGCAGCCCACAGGGGGCCGGTGTGGAGACCCAGTACTTC. Amino acid sequence: CASSPQGAGVETQYF.

The chain recombines TRBV6-5 with TRBJ1-5; a possible D gene is TRBD1 (6 bases). Deletions cut 8 bases from V and 3 bases from J, with 11 bases between. Germline CDR1 MNHEY, CDR2 SVGAGI. The CDR3 spans 13 residues. The CDR3 loop reads CASRRGVNQPQHF. Written as DNA, the CDR3 is TGTGCCAGCCGCAGGGGCGTCAATCAGCCCCAGCATTTT.

CDR3 DNA sequence: TGTGCCAGTAGTATTACTAGCGGGGGGAATTACAATGAGCAGTTCTTC. This sequence encodes CASSITSGGNYNEQFF. The J gene is TRBJ2-1, the V gene TRBV19; TRBD2 matches at 12 bases. CDR1 is LNHDA and CDR2 is SQIVND in the germline V gene (reference sequence). The J segment lost 4 bases and the V segment lost 3 bases, leaving 4 bases of the junction unmatched. The CDR3 is 16 residues long.

This clone was seen only a few times. The chain uses TRBV24-1 and TRBJ2-3; possible D gene TRBD1, 6 bases. This CDR3 spans 16 amino acids. V lost 4 bases to trimming and J lost 0 bases, with 13 bases between them. Germline V gene lookup returns CDR1 KGHDR and CDR2 SFDVKD. CDR3 in amino acids: CATSESTGLSTDTQYF. The CDR3 DNA is TGTGCCACCAGTGAGTCAACAGGGTTAAGCACAGATACGCAGTATTTT.

The chain recombines TRBV7-2 with TRBJ1-5; D gene ambiguous. This CDR3 region has 15 residues. V shed 1 base and J shed 4 bases, with 11 bases lying between them. CDR1 SGHTA and CDR2 FQGNSA come from the germline V gene. The CDR3 DNA is TGTGCCAGCAGCTTAGAAACGGGTCGAAATCAGCCCCAGCATTTT. Encoded protein: CASSLETGRNQPQHF.

The chain combines TRBV3-1 (or the pseudogene TRBV3-2) with TRBJ2-1, with 7 nucleotides matching TRBD2. Germline V gene data show CDR1 as LGHDT and CDR2 as YNNKEL (reference sequence). The CDR3 totals 18 residues. The junction had 12 bases not matched to a gene; V was cut back by 0 bases and J by 4 bases. The CDR3 spells CASSQDITGGLKYNEQFF. In DNA, the CDR3 is TGTGCCAGCAGCCAAGATATAACGGGAGGACTCAAATACAATGAGCAGTTCTTC.

This clone was observed a handful of times. The chain has TRBV10-3 and TRBJ1-3; 7 bases fit TRBD1. Germline V gene lookup returns CDR1 ENHRY and CDR2 SYGVKD. Germline trimming cut 11 bases from V and 4 bases from J; bases unmatched to any gene: 14. CDR3 size: 15 residues. CDR3 coding DNA: TGTGCCGTCTCACCAGGGGGTATCTCCGGAAACACCATATATTTT. Amino acid sequence: CAVSPGGISGNTIYF.

This clone was seen only a few times. The chain carries TRBV2 and TRBJ1-5; perhaps TRBD1 as D (5 bases). The CDR3 has 15 amino acids. Germline assignment: CDR1 SNHLY and CDR2 FYNNEI. The ends were cut back, 6 bases at V and 0 bases at J, with 12 bases in the middle. DNA for the CDR3: TGTGCCAGCAGACGGACAAGCTATAGCAATCAGCCCCAGCATTTT. Translated, it gives CASRRTSYSNQPQHF.

V and J are TRBV11-3 and TRBJ2-7; D is unclear. With 4 bases removed from V and 6 bases from J, the gap between germline ends came to 13 bases. The CDR3 is 13 residues long. Germline V CDR1 and CDR2: SGHNT, YENEEA. The CDR3 nucleotides read TGTGCCAGCAGCTCCCGGTGGGCCGGCGAGCAGTACTTC. Translated, it gives CASSSRWAGEQYF.